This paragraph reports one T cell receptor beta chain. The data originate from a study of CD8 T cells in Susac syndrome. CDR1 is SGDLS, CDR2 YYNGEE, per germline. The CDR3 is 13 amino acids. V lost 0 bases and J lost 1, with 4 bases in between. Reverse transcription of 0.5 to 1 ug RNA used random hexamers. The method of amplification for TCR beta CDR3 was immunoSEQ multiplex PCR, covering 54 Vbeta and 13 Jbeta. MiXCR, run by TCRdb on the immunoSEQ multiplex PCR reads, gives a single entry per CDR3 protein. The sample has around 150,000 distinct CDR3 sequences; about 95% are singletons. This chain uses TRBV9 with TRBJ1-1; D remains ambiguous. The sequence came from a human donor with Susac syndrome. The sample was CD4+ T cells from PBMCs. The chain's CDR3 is CASSVDENTEAFF. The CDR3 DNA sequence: TGTGCCAGCAGCGTAGACGAGAACACTGAAGCTTTCTTT.